The clone carrying this T cell receptor beta chain was counted at least ten times. What it binds is unknown. This specimen belongs to a study of blood T cells in healthy people across ages. The authors ran a second PCR of roughly 6 to 11 cycles using a sample-barcoded 5' primer and a J-beta primer mix. The study obtained at least 3 million CDR3-containing paired-end reads from every sample. MiXCR, applied by TCRdb to the 5' RACE reads, yields one record per CDR3 protein. The sample includes 550,000 to 750,000 distinct CDR3 sequences, roughly 21% of them seen just once. Overall study results and limits: Observed TCR beta diversity showed a strong correlation with the percentage of naive T cells as measured by flow cytometry. Getting older went along with TCR beta diversity per million T cells dropping roughly linearly.

The CDR3 sequence is 15 residues long. V was pared by 5 bases and J by 8 bases, with 9 bases of the junction left unmatched. Germline CDR1 is SGHTA and CDR2 is FQGNSA. Drawing of peripheral blood yielded 7.5 to 10 milliliters from each donor. This sequence joins TRBV7-2 and TRBJ2-2; 9 nucleotides match TRBD2. The receptor's source is a man between 65 and 85 years old in good health. The sequencing sample was made of blood. For the CDR3, the DNA is TGTGCCAGCAGCCCGCTACTAGCGGGTGGGGGGGAGCTGTTTTTT. It yields the protein CASSPLLAGGGELFF.